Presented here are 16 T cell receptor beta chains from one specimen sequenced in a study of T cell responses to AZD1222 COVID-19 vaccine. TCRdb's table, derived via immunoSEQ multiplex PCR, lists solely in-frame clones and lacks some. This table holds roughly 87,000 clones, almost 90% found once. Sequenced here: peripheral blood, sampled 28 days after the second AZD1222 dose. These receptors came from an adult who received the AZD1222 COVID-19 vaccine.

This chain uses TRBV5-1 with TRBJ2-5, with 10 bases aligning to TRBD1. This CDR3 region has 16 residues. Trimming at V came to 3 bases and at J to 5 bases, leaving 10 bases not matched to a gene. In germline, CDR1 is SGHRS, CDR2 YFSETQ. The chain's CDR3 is CASSSTGGAGGETQYF. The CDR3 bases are TGCGCCAGCAGCTCGACAGGGGGCGCAGGAGGGGAGACCCAGTACTTC.

The CDR3 sequence: CAISEDRDYEQYF. The CDR3 nucleotides read TGTGCCATCAGTGAGGACAGGGACTACGAGCAGTACTTC. This chain connects TRBV10-3 to TRBJ2-7, with 7 bases lining up with TRBD1. After removal of 2 bases from V and 3 bases from J, the junction contained 1 base not matched to a gene. The CDR3 covers 13 residues. Germline V gene data show CDR1 as ENHRY and CDR2 as SYGVKD.

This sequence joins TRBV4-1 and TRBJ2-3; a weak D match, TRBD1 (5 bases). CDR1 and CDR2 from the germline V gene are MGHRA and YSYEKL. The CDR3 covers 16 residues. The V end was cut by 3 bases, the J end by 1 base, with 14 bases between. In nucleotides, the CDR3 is TGCGCCAGCAGCCAGACAGCCGCTCTAGGCACAGATACGCAGTATTTT. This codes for CASSQTAALGTDTQYF.

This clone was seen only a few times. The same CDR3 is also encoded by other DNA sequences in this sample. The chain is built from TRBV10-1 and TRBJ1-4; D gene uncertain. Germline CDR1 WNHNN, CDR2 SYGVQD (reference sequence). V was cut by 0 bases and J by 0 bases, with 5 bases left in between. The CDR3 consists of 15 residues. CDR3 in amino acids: CASSESSATNEKLFF. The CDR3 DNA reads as TGCGCCAGCAGTGAGTCGAGTGCAACTAATGAAAAACTGTTTTTT.

CDR3 DNA: TGTGCCAGCATCCCGACTAGCGGGATGTCCGGGGAGCTGTTTTTT. This gives the protein CASIPTSGMSGELFF. This sequence joins TRBV6-5 and TRBJ2-2; 11 nucleotides align to TRBD2. The CDR3 is 15 residues long. V was clipped by 7 bases and J by 6 bases; unmatched bases: 7. Germline CDR1 MNHEY, CDR2 SVGAGI.

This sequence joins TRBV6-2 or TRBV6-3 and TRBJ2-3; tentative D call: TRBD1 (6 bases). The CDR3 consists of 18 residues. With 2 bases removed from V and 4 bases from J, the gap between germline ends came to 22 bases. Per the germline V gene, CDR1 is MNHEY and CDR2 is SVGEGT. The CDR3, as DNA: TGTGCCAGCAGTTACCGACAAGTGGGGCAGGGGCGGCCAGATACGCAGTATTTT. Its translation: CASSYRQVGQGRPDTQYF.

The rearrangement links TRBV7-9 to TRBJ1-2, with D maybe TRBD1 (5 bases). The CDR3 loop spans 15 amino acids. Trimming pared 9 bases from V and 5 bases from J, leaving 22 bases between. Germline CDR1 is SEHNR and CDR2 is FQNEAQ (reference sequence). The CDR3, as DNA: TGTGCCAGTTCAGGGATTTCGGAGAACCATTATGGCTACACCTTC. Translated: CASSGISENHYGYTF.

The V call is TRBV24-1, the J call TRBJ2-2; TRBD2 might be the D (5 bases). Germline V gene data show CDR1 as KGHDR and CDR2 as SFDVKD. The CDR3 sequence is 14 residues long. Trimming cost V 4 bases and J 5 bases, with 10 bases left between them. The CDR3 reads CATSESRETGELFF. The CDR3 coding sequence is TGTGCCACCAGTGAATCTAGGGAGACCGGGGAGCTGTTTTTT.

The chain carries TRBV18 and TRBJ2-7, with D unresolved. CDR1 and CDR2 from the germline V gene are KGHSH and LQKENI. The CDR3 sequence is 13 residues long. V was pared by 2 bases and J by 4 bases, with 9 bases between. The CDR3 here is CASSPIGPYEQYF. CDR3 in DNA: TGTGCCAGCTCACCAATTGGACCTTACGAGCAGTACTTC.

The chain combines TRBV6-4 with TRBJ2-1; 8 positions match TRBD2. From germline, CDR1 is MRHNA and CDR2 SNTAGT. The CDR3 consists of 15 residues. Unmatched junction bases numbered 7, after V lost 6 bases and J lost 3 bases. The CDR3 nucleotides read TGTGCCAGCAGCCCGGGACTAGAGGGCTACAATGAGCAGTTCTTC. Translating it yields CASSPGLEGYNEQFF.

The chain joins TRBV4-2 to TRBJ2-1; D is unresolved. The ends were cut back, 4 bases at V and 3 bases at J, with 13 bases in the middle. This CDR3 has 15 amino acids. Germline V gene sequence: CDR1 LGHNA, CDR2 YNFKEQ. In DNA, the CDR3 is TGTGCCAGCAGCCGATCTACCCAGAGCTACAATGAGCAGTTCTTC. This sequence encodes CASSRSTQSYNEQFF.

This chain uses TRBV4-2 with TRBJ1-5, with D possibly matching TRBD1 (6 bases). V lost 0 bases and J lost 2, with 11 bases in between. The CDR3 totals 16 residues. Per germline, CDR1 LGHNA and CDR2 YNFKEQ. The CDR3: CASSQETNRGNQPQHF. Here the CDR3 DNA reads TGTGCCAGCAGCCAAGAGACTAACAGGGGCAATCAGCCCCAGCATTTT.

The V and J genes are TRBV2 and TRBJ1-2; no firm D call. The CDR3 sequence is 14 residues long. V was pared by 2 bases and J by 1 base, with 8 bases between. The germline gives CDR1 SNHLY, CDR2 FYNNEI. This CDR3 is CASSEKIYNYGYTF. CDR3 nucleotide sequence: TGTGCCAGCAGTGAAAAAATCTATAACTATGGCTACACCTTC.

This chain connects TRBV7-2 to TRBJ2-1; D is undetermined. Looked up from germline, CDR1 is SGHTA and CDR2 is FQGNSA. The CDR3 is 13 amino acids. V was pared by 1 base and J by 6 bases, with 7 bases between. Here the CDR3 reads CASSLGASNEQFF. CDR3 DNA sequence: TGTGCCAGCAGCTTAGGGGCTAGCAATGAGCAGTTCTTC.

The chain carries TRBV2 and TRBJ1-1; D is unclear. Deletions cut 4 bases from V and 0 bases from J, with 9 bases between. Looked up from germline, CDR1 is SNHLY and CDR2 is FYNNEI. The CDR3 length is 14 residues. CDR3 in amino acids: CASSVGRLNTEAFF. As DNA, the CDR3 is TGTGCCAGCAGTGTGGGGAGATTGAACACTGAAGCTTTCTTT.

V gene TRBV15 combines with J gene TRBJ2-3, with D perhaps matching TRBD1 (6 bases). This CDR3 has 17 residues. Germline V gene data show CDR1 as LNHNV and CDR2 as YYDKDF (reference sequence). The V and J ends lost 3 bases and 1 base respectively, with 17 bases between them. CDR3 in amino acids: CATSRDEGHQRTDTQYF. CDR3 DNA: TGTGCCACCAGCAGGGATGAGGGACACCAACGCACAGATACGCAGTATTTT.